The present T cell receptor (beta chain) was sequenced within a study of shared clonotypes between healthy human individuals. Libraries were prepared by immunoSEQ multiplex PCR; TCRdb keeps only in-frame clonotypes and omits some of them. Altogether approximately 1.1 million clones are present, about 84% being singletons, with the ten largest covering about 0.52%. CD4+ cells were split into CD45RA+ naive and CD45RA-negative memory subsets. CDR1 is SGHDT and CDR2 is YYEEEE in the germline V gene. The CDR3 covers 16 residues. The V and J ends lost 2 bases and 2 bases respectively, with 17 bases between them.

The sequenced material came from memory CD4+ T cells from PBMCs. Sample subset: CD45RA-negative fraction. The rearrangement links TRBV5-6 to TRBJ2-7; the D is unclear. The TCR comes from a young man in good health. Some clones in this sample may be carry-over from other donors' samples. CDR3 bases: TGTGCCAGCAGCTTCAGGCGGCCAGGACCTCCCTACGAGCAGTACTTC. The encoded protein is CASSFRRPGPPYEQYF.